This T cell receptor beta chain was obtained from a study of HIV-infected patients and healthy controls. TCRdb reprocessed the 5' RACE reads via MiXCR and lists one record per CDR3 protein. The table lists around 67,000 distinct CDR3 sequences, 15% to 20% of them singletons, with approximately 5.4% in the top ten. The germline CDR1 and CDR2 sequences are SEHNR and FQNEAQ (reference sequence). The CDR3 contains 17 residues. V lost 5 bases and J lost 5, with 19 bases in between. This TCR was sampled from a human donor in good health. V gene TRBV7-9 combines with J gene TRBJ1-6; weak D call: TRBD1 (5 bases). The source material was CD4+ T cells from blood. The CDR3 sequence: CASSVGTGGFNNSPLHF. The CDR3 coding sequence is TGTGCCAGCAGCGTAGGGACGGGTGGATTCAATAATTCACCCCTCCACTTT. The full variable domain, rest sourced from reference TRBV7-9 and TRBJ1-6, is DTGVSQNPRHKITKRGQNVTFRCDPISEHNRLYWYRQTLGQGPEFLTYFQNEAQLEKSRLLSDRFSAERPKGSFSTLEIQRTEQGDSAMYLCASSVGTGGFNNSPLHFGNGTRLTVT.